These T cell receptor beta chains were read from a single sample in a study of OX40 agonist ivuxolimab in advanced cancers. TCRdb's copy holds only in-frame clones and misses some; the assay was immunoSEQ multiplex PCR. Among around 67,000 clones, nearly 90% were seen once, and the ten largest hold 1.3%. The sample consisted of CD4+ or CD8+ T cells sorted from blood, taken in a trial of the OX40 agonist ivuxolimab. These receptors were collected from an adult with an advanced solid tumor such as melanoma, head and neck, liver or kidney cancer. CDR3s include the opening cysteine and the closing phenylalanine or tryptophan. D genes are given only for firm matches. Size is stated for part of the rows, as once, few or many counts, or as a class when the clone is expanded.

>.|TRBV5-6|TRBJ2-7|TRBD2
TGTGCCAGCAGCTCTCCGGGACTAGCGGGGGGGATCTACGAGCAGTACTTC
CASSSPGLAGGIYEQYF
>.|TRBV11-2|TRBJ2-1|TRBD2
TGTGCCAGCAGCGCCTCGGGACTAGCGGAGGGGTCCTTCTTC
CASSASGLAEGSFF
>.|TRBV7-9|TRBJ2-2|TRBD2
TGTGCCAGCAGCACTAGCGGGACTACCGGGGAGCTGTTTTTT
CASSTSGTTGELFF
>.|TRBV5-1|TRBJ2-3|TRBD2
TGCGCCAGCAGCTTGGATCCGAGCGGGGCTAGCACAGATACGCAGTATTTT
CASSLDPSGASTDTQYF
>.|TRBV27|TRBJ2-3|.
TGTGCCAGCAGTTTATGGCAGAGGGCGGATACGCAGTATTTT
CASSLWQRADTQYF
>.|TRBV7-2|TRBJ2-4|.
TGTGCCAGCAGCCCCGAACCTCTAGCCAAAAACATTCAGTACTTC
CASSPEPLAKNIQYF
>.|TRBV27|TRBJ1-5|TRBD1
TGTGCCAGCAGATTTACAGGGGGCGGTCAGCCCCAGCATTTT
CASRFTGGGQPQHF
>few|TRBV19|TRBJ1-2|TRBD1
TGTGCCAGTAGTACCCGACAGGGGGGGCACTATGGCTACACCTTC
CASSTRQGGHYGYTF
>.|TRBV7-7|TRBJ2-5|TRBD2
TGTGCTAGCAGCTTGTCGACTAGCGGGGGGGCCTTCCAAGAGACCCAGTACTTC
CASSLSTSGGAFQETQYF
>.|TRBV6-6|TRBJ2-1|.
TGTGCCAGCAGTTACTCGAGGGAAGGGGAGCAGTTCTTC
CASSYSREGEQFF
>.|TRBV5-1|TRBJ2-5|TRBD2
TGCGCCAGCAGCTTGGGGAGCGGGAGTCCCCAAGAGACCCAGTACTTC
CASSLGSGSPQETQYF
>.|TRBV30|TRBJ1-4|.
TGTGCCTGGGGGGACACCGCAACTAATGAAAAACTGTTTTTT
CAWGDTATNEKLFF
>.|TRBV5-4|TRBJ2-7|TRBD2
TGTGCCAGCAGCCCCGGGACTAGCGGGGGATCGGCCTACGAGCAGTACTTC
CASSPGTSGGSAYEQYF
>.|TRBV5-1|TRBJ2-2|TRBD1
TGCGCCACCAAGGGACAGGGTGCCACCGGGGAGCTGTTTTTT
CATKGQGATGELFF
>.|TRBV11-3|TRBJ2-5|TRBD1
TGTGCCAGCAGCTTCAACAGGGGAGAGACCCAGTACTTC
CASSFNRGETQYF
>.|TRBV19|TRBJ2-2|TRBD2
TGTGCCAGTAGTATAGCGGGAGGCGCCGGGGAGCTGTTTTTT
CASSIAGGAGELFF
>.|TRBV5-1|TRBJ1-1|TRBD1
TGCGCCAGCAGCTTGGAACAGGGGCAAGCTTTCTTT
CASSLEQGQAFF
>.|TRBV11-2|TRBJ1-1|.
TGTGCCAGCAGCTTAGAATGGGGGGCGAGGGACACTGAAGCTTTCTTT
CASSLEWGARDTEAFF
>.|TRBV15|TRBJ1-2|.
TGTGCCACCAGCAGAGATTACAGAAGTTATGGCTACACCTTC
CATSRDYRSYGYTF
>.|TRBV2|TRBJ2-3|TRBD1
TGTGCCAGCAGTGAAGAGGGGGCAGGAAAGGATGATACGCAGTATTTT
CASSEEGAGKDDTQYF
>.|TRBV6-1|TRBJ1-4|TRBD1
TGTGCCAGCAGTGAATGGACAGGCGCAACTAATGAAAAACTGTTTTTT
CASSEWTGATNEKLFF
>.|TRBV9|TRBJ2-4|.
TGTGCCAGCAGCGCAGAGGGCACTAGAGGGCACATTCAGTACTTC
CASSAEGTRGHIQYF
>.|TRBV9|TRBJ2-1|.
TGTGCCAGCAGCGTCTCCCCATCCGGGGTTAGAGGGAATGAGCAGTTCTTC
CASSVSPSGVRGNEQFF
>.|TRBV18|TRBJ2-5|.
TGTGCCAGCTCACCAAGAGAGGACCCCCAGTACTTC
CASSPREDPQYF
>.|TRBV5-1|TRBJ1-1|TRBD1
TGCGCCAGCAGCCCAGGGACAGGGGGCCCAGCTTTCTTT
CASSPGTGGPAFF
>.|TRBV10-3|TRBJ2-3|.
TGTGCCATCAGTGCCGAGCCCCTTACAGATACGCAGTATTTT
CAISAEPLTDTQYF
>.|TRBV19|TRBJ2-2|.
TGTGCCAGTAGTATACACAGGCCGAACTCACCAAACACCGGGGAGCTGTTTTTT
CASSIHRPNSPNTGELFF
>once|TRBV10-3|TRBJ1-1|.
TGTGCCATCAGTGCCCGGGACGGAAACACTGAAGCTTTCTTT
CAISARDGNTEAFF
>once|TRBV29-1|TRBJ1-2|.
TGCAGCGTTGAGCGAGGGTTAGGAGGCTACACCTTC
CSVERGLGGYTF
>.|TRBV19|TRBJ2-1|.
TGTGCCAGTAGTGACCAGACCTACAATGAGCAGTTCTTC
CASSDQTYNEQFF
>.|TRBV2|TRBJ1-2|.
TGTGCCAGCAGTGAAGAAGACCAGGGTTTACTCTATGGCTACACCTTC
CASSEEDQGLLYGYTF
>.|TRBV11-2|TRBJ2-1|TRBD2
TGTGCCAGCAAGCCGGGACTAAGCTCCTACAATGAGCAGTTCTTC
CASKPGLSSYNEQFF
>.|TRBV23-1|TRBJ1-5|.
TGCGCCAGCAGTCAATCGAGCACGAAGATACATAGCAATCAGCCCCAGCATTTT
CASSQSSTKIHSNQPQHF
>.|TRBV5-5|TRBJ1-1|TRBD1
TGTGCCAGCAGCACCGGGACAGGGCCCGCGGGGACTGAAGCTTTCTTT
CASSTGTGPAGTEAFF
>.|TRBV11-3|TRBJ1-1|.
TGTGCCAGCAGCTTCGCCCTTAACACTGAAGCTTTCTTT
CASSFALNTEAFF
>.|TRBV6-1|TRBJ2-7|TRBD1
TGTGCCAGCAGTCGGACAGGTTCCTACGAGCAGTACTTC
CASSRTGSYEQYF
>.|TRBV2|TRBJ2-3|.
TGTGCCAGCAGCAGCAGGGGAATAACAGATACGCAGTATTTT
CASSSRGITDTQYF
>.|TRBV21-1|TRBJ1-1|.
TGTGCCAGCAGCACCCGACAGGGAGAAGGGGACACTGAAGCTTTCTTT
CASSTRQGEGDTEAFF
>few|TRBV5-1|TRBJ1-5|.
TGCGCCAGCAGCTTGGACAGTCTCAATCAGCCCCAGCATTTT
CASSLDSLNQPQHF
>.|TRBV27|TRBJ1-5|TRBD1
TGTGCCAGCAGGGGACAGGGGCTTCAATATAGCAATCAGCCCCAGCATTTT
CASRGQGLQYSNQPQHF
>.|TRBV29-1|TRBJ1-2|TRBD1
TGCAGCGTTGAAGACCGAACAGGGGCCAACTATGGCTACACCTTC
CSVEDRTGANYGYTF
>.|TRBV27|TRBJ2-7|TRBD1
TGTGCCAGCAGTCCCCGGACAGGTTCCTACGAGCAGTACTTC
CASSPRTGSYEQYF
>.|TRBV6-6|TRBJ1-5|.
TGTGCCAGCAGCCGGACGGCCCCTAGCAATCAGCCCCAGCATTTT
CASSRTAPSNQPQHF
>.|TRBV6-5|TRBJ2-1|.
TGTGCCGTACAGGGACCCTACAATGAGCAGTTCTTC
CAVQGPYNEQFF
>once|TRBV5-4|TRBJ1-2|TRBD1
TGTGCCAGCAGCTCTCCGACAGGGGGCCTCTATGGCTACACCTTC
CASSSPTGGLYGYTF
>.|TRBV7-3|TRBJ2-7|.
TGTGCCAGCAGCCGAGACAGTGCCTCCTACGAGCAGTACTTC
CASSRDSASYEQYF
>.|TRBV6-5|TRBJ2-7|TRBD1
TGTGCCAGCACCCAGGACAGGGGATGGGGCGAGCAGTACTTC
CASTQDRGWGEQYF
>.|TRBV5-1|TRBJ1-6|TRBD1
TGCGCCAGCAGCTTGGCGACAGGGGGGGATTCACCCCTCCACTTT
CASSLATGGDSPLHF
>.|TRBV7-2|TRBJ2-1|TRBD2
TGTGCCAGCAGCTCGGGACTAGCGGGGGGTTTGTATAATGAGCAGTTCTTC
CASSSGLAGGLYNEQFF
>.|TRBV18|TRBJ2-7|TRBD1
TGTGCCAGCTCACCCCCAGAGGGGACAGGGGGTTTTTGGTACGAGCAGTACTTC
CASSPPEGTGGFWYEQYF
>once|TRBV30|TRBJ1-3|.
TGTGCCTGGAGTGTATTGGGGGGCTGGAACACCATATATTTT
CAWSVLGGWNTIYF
>.|TRBV27|TRBJ2-3|TRBD2
TGTGCCAGCAGTTTATCGTACATCTTTCTAGCGGAGAACACAGATACGCAGTATTTT
CASSLSYIFLAENTDTQYF
>.|TRBV7-2|TRBJ1-1|.
TGTGCCAGCAGCCCAAGGCGGAACACTGAAGCTTTCTTT
CASSPRRNTEAFF
>.|TRBV7-2|TRBJ1-2|.
TGTGCCAGCAGTCTTACCCCGCCCCCCGGGGGGTACACCTTC
CASSLTPPPGGYTF
>.|TRBV7-6|TRBJ2-3|.
TGTGCCAGCAGCTCTTCGGGGAGCACAGATACGCAGTATTTT
CASSSSGSTDTQYF
>.|TRBV6-5|TRBJ1-1|TRBD1
TGTGCCAGCAGTTACTCGTGGACAGGAAATTCTGAAGCTTTCTTT
CASSYSWTGNSEAFF
>.|TRBV30|TRBJ1-2|.
TGTGCCTGGAGTCAAGGCAGAGTGTATGGCTACACCTTC
CAWSQGRVYGYTF
>once|TRBV7-8|TRBJ2-3|TRBD1
TGTGCCACCGGGACAGGGCGCGCAGGAGATACGCAGTATTTT
CATGTGRAGDTQYF
>.|TRBV18|TRBJ1-5|.
TGTGCCAGCTCACCGGGGGGGGGCGCGACTCAGCCCCAGCATTTT
CASSPGGGATQPQHF